In its sample, the clone carrying this TCR beta chain was seen a few times. As yet, its antigen is unknown. Unmatched junction bases numbered 11, after V lost 5 bases and J lost 2 bases. This CDR3 has 17 residues. CDR1 is SGHTA, CDR2 FQGTGA, per germline. This entry is derived from a study of identical twins. MiXCR, applied by TCRdb to the 5' RACE reads, yields one record per CDR3 protein. The data show about 530,000 distinct CDR3 sequences, nearly 15% seen once. Study-level results: In monozygotic twins, models underestimated the sharing of out-of-frame TCR alpha.

This sample was also put to use in a study of yellow fever vaccine responses in identical twins. That paper adds: In identical twins, vaccine T cell responses appeared partly shared and partly individual.

This sequence originates from a woman between 18 and 30 years old in good health. V usage is TRBV7-3 and J usage is TRBJ2-2; 7 bases map to TRBD1. Material: CD4+ T cells sorted from blood. The CDR3: CASSQQPQGVNTGELFF. CDR3 coding DNA: TGTGCCAGCAGCCAGCAACCTCAGGGGGTTAACACCGGGGAGCTGTTTTTT.